Listed below are T cell receptor beta chains from one sample, sequenced in a study of monozygotic twins with inflammatory bowel disease. Using the 5' RACE reads, TCRdb records one entry per CDR3 protein without DNA. The ten most abundant clones cover 2.5% to 3% of a sample with around 370,000 distinct CDR3 sequences. The sample taken for sequencing was blood. These receptors were taken from a human donor with ulcerative colitis or Crohn's disease, or a healthy co-twin of an affected twin (not recorded which). CDR3s include the opening cysteine and the closing phenylalanine or tryptophan. Fields, in order: J gene, V gene, CDR3 protein.

TRBJ2-1,TRBV15,CATSRGAGGNNEQFF
TRBJ2-5,TRBV20-1,CSARDRGAGETQYF
TRBJ1-1,TRBV5-1,CASSLARQGGTEAFF
TRBJ1-4,TRBV4-1,CASSQGRGEDEKLFF
TRBJ2-6,TRBV29-1,CSVCSGANVLTF
TRBJ2-1,TRBV5-1,CASSETEEQFF
TRBJ1-1,TRBV30,CAWKQGQLNTEAFF
TRBJ1-1,TRBV3-1,CASSQDRRVSAFF
TRBJ2-1,TRBV5-1,CASSPAGTSVGEQFF
TRBJ1-5,TRBV4-2,CASSQGLTTVENQPQHF
TRBJ2-4,TRBV20-1,CSALDRASSKNIQYF
TRBJ2-5,TRBV5-1,CASSTIDRKETQYF
TRBJ2-1,TRBV6-5,CASSYSSKAYSYNEQFF
TRBJ2-7,TRBV7-9,CASSGRQPDYEQYF
TRBJ1-1,TRBV12-3/TRBV12-4,CASRANSGTGAPKGAEAFF
TRBJ2-3,TRBV5-1,CATRKLPGQGADTQYF
TRBJ1-4,TRBV25-1,CASSAIQGINEKLFF
TRBJ1-6,TRBV4-1,CASSQDSELECHF
TRBJ1-5,TRBV20-1,CSARSDSSNQPQHF
TRBJ1-2,TRBV5-1,CASSLARQGRRWGYGYTF
TRBJ2-4,TRBV12-3/TRBV12-4,CASSLARQILAKNIQYF
TRBJ2-7,TRBV4-1,CASSQQRQGYEQYF
TRBJ2-1,TRBV6-1,CAYARAGADEQFF
TRBJ2-7,TRBV7-2,CASSHWTGVSYEQYF
TRBJ2-1,TRBV7-3,CASSLTSSSGDYNEQFF
TRBJ1-1,TRBV3-1,CASGQVLGADTEAFF
TRBJ2-7,TRBV11-2,CASSGLQGFYEQYF
TRBJ2-5,TRBV7-9,CASSPRQGVQETQYF
TRBJ1-5,TRBV15,CATSRTISNQPQHF
TRBJ1-1,TRBV27,CASRPTGVNTEAFF
TRBJ2-2,TRBV12-3/TRBV12-4,CASSFGGEMELFF
TRBJ1-5,TRBV3-1,CASSPYDRVNQPQHF
TRBJ1-1,TRBV7-3,CASSLQQLMNTEAFF
TRBJ1-1,TRBV20-1,CSAPDRGVGYTEAFF
TRBJ2-2,TRBV5-1,CASSLNPGQGNTGELFF
TRBJ2-1,TRBV4-2,CARIQGKEDEQFF
TRBJ2-7,TRBV7-9,CASSLPGGNSYEQYF